This T cell receptor beta chain was retrieved from a study of shared clonotypes between healthy human individuals. Study in general: CD4 naive and memory got three plates each, CD8 naive two, CD8 memory one.

V shed 8 bases and J 6 bases; nucleotides not matched to a gene: 7. Germline V gene lookup returns CDR1 MNHEY and CDR2 SMNVEV (reference sequence). CDR3 length equals 14 residues. Genomic DNA per cell subset filled all wells of several immunoSEQ plates. The protocol was immunoSEQ multiplex PCR, while the TCRdb copy is restricted to in-frame clones and leaves out a portion. The repertoire consists of millions of clones, with around 90% occurring once and the leading ten covering over 0.12%. Input material: naive CD4+ T cells sorted from blood. Indicated subset: CD45RA+ positively selected. The sequence came from a man between 18 and 35 years old in good health. The rearrangement uses TRBV27 and TRBJ2-2; 9 bases fit TRBD1. CDR3 nucleotide sequence: TGTGCCAGCGAGGGACAGGGTCGGTCCGGGGAGCTGTTTTTT. Its protein is CASEGQGRSGELFF.